Shown below are 16 T cell receptor beta chains from a single sample sequenced in a study of control samples from healthy donors and cancer patients. Assay: immunoSEQ multiplex PCR; the TCRdb copy retains only in-frame clones and omits some. The sample lists under 200,000 clones, roughly 95% occurring once. Sequencing input: blood. These receptors came from a woman aged 25 to 39 in good health.

The chain uses TRBV6-1 and TRBJ1-4, with D perhaps matching TRBD1 (5 bases). V was cut by 3 bases and J by 5 bases, with 19 bases left in between. Germline CDR1 and CDR2: MNHNS and SASEGT. The CDR3 totals 17 residues. CDR3 amino acids: CASSDGGWPGRNEKLFF. CDR3 nucleotide sequence: TGTGCCAGCAGTGATGGGGGGTGGCCAGGACGGAATGAAAAACTGTTTTTT.

The CDR3 loop reads CASSYSGTLNTEAFF. The CDR3, as DNA: TGTGCCAGCAGTTACTCGGGGACTTTGAACACTGAAGCTTTCTTT. V gene TRBV6-5 combines with J gene TRBJ1-1, with D perhaps matching TRBD1 (5 bases). V was shortened by 0 bases and J by 0 bases, with 8 bases between the two germline ends. The CDR3 covers 15 residues. CDR1 and CDR2 from the germline V gene are MNHEY and SVGAGI.

The chain has TRBV2 and TRBJ2-1, with D unclear. With 0 bases removed from V and 4 bases from J, the gap between germline ends came to 7 bases. Germline V gives CDR1 SNHLY, CDR2 FYNNEI. This CDR3 has 14 residues. The CDR3 is CASSEAPRYNEQFF. CDR3 nucleotides: TGTGCCAGCAGTGAAGCCCCCAGATACAATGAGCAGTTCTTC.

V gene TRBV3-1 (or the pseudogene TRBV3-2) combines with J gene TRBJ1-6; tentatively, D is TRBD1 (6 bases). V was cut by 2 bases and J by 4 bases, with 18 bases left in between. Germline V CDR1 and CDR2: LGHDT, YNNKEL (reference sequence). The CDR3 contains 18 residues. CDR3: CASSQSRGRGSYNSPLHF. CDR3 nucleotide sequence: TGTGCCAGCAGCCAAAGTCGAGGCAGGGGTTCTTATAATTCACCCCTCCACTTT.

The CDR3 region is CASKRDGAYEQYF. CDR3 in DNA: TGTGCCAGCAAACGGGACGGAGCCTACGAGCAGTACTTC. V and J are TRBV12-3 or TRBV12-4 and TRBJ2-7, with D perhaps being TRBD1 or TRBD2 (5 bases each). The CDR3 runs to 13 residues. Trimming cost V 7 bases and J 2 bases, with 12 bases left between them.

CDR3 coding DNA: TGCGCCAGCAGCCCAGAGGTACTGTATAATTCACCCCTCCACTTT. Protein sequence: CASSPEVLYNSPLHF. This chain uses TRBV5-1 with TRBJ1-6; D is undetermined. Germline CDR1 reads SGHRS; CDR2 reads YFSETQ. CDR3 length: 15 residues. The germline V and J ends were trimmed by 4 bases and 4 bases, with 12 bases remaining between them.

The genes are TRBV30 and TRBJ1-2; no firm D call. The CDR3 totals 14 residues. From germline, CDR1 is GTSNPN and CDR2 SVGIG (reference sequence). Trimming took 3 bases from V and 4 from J, leaving 15 bases between them. In DNA, the CDR3 is TGTGCCTGGAGCGTAACCCGGGCCTCCTATGGCTACACCTTC. This sequence encodes CAWSVTRASYGYTF.

The chain is built from TRBV28 and TRBJ1-2; 9 bases align to TRBD1. The germline V gene has CDR1 MDHEN and CDR2 SYDVKM. CDR3 size: 14 residues. The trim removed 6 bases at V and 3 bases at J, leaving 5 bases unmatched. The CDR3 is CASSRDRVDYGYTF. The CDR3 DNA sequence: TGTGCCAGCAGCCGGGACAGGGTGGACTATGGCTACACCTTC.

The gene calls are TRBV29-1 and TRBJ2-7; 7 nucleotides align to TRBD1. Unmatched junction bases numbered 0, after V lost 4 bases and J lost 0 bases. CDR3 length: 12 residues. Germline CDR1 reads SQVTM; CDR2 reads ANQGSEA. The CDR3 DNA is TGCAGCGTTGGGGACAGCTCCTACGAGCAGTACTTC. Its translation: CSVGDSSYEQYF.

The chain joins TRBV19 to TRBJ1-2, with 7 nucleotides matching TRBD1. Per the germline V gene, CDR1 is LNHDA and CDR2 is SQIVND (reference sequence). The CDR3 length is 15 residues. J was trimmed by 2 bases and V by 6 bases; bases with no gene match: 9. The CDR3 DNA sequence: TGTGCCAGTAGCAGCGTAGGGGGCGCCAACTATGGCTACACCTTC. It codes for CASSSVGGANYGYTF.

The rearrangement uses TRBV27 and TRBJ2-3; maybe TRBD2 (5 bases). Trimming left V 7 bases short and J 1 base short, with 21 bases between. The CDR3 covers 17 residues. From germline, CDR1 is MNHEY and CDR2 SMNVEV (reference sequence). CDR3 in amino acids: CASMAHRAEGRTDTQYF. The CDR3, as DNA: TGTGCCAGCATGGCACATCGAGCGGAAGGTCGCACAGATACGCAGTATTTT.

The V gene is TRBV2, the J gene TRBJ1-4, with 11 bases aligning to TRBD1. Germline V lookup: CDR1 SNHLY, CDR2 FYNNEI. J lost 0 bases, V lost 5 bases, and 5 bases had no gene match. The CDR3 is made up of 17 amino acids. The CDR3 DNA reads as TGTGCCAGCAGTAACCGGGACAGGGGGACAACTAATGAAAAACTGTTTTTT. Its translation is CASSNRDRGTTNEKLFF.

The chain is built from TRBV9 and TRBJ2-3; D may be TRBD1 (5 bases). Trimming cost V 2 bases and J 6 bases, with 16 bases left between them. Germline CDR1 is SGDLS and CDR2 is YYNGEE. The CDR3 consists of 15 residues. CDR3 coding DNA: TGTGCCAGCAGCGTTACGCAGGGAAAATTGGATACGCAGTATTTT. It encodes CASSVTQGKLDTQYF.

This clone came up once. The rearrangement links TRBV14 to TRBJ2-7; TRBD2 might be the D (8 bases). The V gene's germline CDR1 is SGHDN and CDR2 FVKESK. Trimming took off 4 bases at V and 3 bases at J, with 25 bases between the two ends. The CDR3 length is 18 residues. CDR3: CASSRGTAGTRRIYEQYF. CDR3 DNA: TGTGCCAGCAGCCGAGGGACAGCCGGGACTAGGAGGATCTACGAGCAGTACTTC. The complete variable domain, with remaining parts taken from reference TRBV14 and TRBJ2-7, reads EAGVTQFPSHSVIEKGQTVTLRCDPISGHDNLYWYRRVMGKEIKFLLHFVKESKQDESGMPNNRFLAERTGGTYSTLKVQPAELEDSGVYFCASSRGTAGTRRIYEQYFGPGTRLTVT.

The chain combines TRBV5-8 with TRBJ2-1, with 12 bases identical to TRBD2. The CDR3 is 16 amino acids. The germline gives CDR1 SGHTS, CDR2 YDEGEE. The ends lost 5 bases at V and 2 bases at J; junction bases unmatched: 5. The CDR3 here is CASRGLAGFPYNEQFF. The CDR3 DNA sequence: TGTGCCAGCAGAGGACTAGCGGGATTCCCCTACAATGAGCAGTTCTTC.

The J gene is TRBJ2-2, the V gene TRBV5-1, with D possibly matching TRBD1 (6 bases). This CDR3 has 16 amino acids. The germline V gene encodes CDR1 SGHRS and CDR2 YFSETQ. Trimming took off 0 bases at V and 5 bases at J, with 14 bases between the two ends. The CDR3 region has the DNA TGCGCCAGCAGCTTGGCCGGGCAGGGGTGGACCGGGGAGCTGTTTTTT. It translates to CASSLAGQGWTGELFF.